This passage covers 25 T cell receptor beta chains from one sample sequenced in a study of T-cell reconstitution after alpha-beta-depleted transplantation in children. The library targeted TCRbeta and was prepared with unique molecular identifiers. MiXCR was run by TCRdb on the PCR reads, yielding one entry per CDR3 protein. Found here are some 200,000 distinct CDR3 sequences, 8.4% of them singletons; the top ten hold 35%. Sequenced material: PBMCs, mostly from graft donor cells, taken 360 days after TCRalphabeta/CD19-depleted stem cell transplant. The receptors were gathered from a male patient aged 2 to 9 who had a stem cell transplant for acute myeloid leukemia, so the T cells may come from the graft donor.

This clonotype was seen only a few times. This chain uses TRBV5-1 with TRBJ2-1, with a tentative D call TRBD2 (6 bases). The CDR3 contains 16 residues. The germline V gene has CDR1 SGHRS and CDR2 YFSETQ. With 2 bases removed from V and 3 bases from J, the gap between germline ends came to 15 bases. The CDR3 DNA follows: TGCGCCAGCAGCTTACTGGGCCTAGCGTTCTACAATGAGCAGTTCTTC. This gives the protein CASSLLGLAFYNEQFF.

This clonotype has a count of ten or more. This rearrangement joins TRBV20-1 to TRBJ2-5, with D possibly TRBD2 on 5 matching bases. There are 15 residues in the CDR3. Germline assignment: CDR1 DFQATT and CDR2 SNEGSKA (reference sequence). V was clipped by 5 bases and J by 7 bases, with 23 bases between them. CDR3 sequence reads: CSAPLPMAGSGTQYF. The CDR3 DNA is TGCAGTGCTCCCTTACCAATGGCGGGTTCCGGGACCCAGTACTTC.

The chain joins TRBV5-1 to TRBJ2-1; 9 nucleotides agree with TRBD1. The CDR3 loop spans 18 amino acids. V shed 4 bases and J 4 bases; nucleotides not matched to a gene: 15. Germline lookup yields CDR1 SGHRS and CDR2 YFSETQ. The CDR3 here is CASSDPSKPGQGYNEQFF. CDR3 in DNA: TGCGCCAGCAGCGATCCTAGTAAACCGGGACAGGGTTACAATGAGCAGTTCTTC.

The table lists this clonotype with a few counts. This chain links TRBV20-1 with TRBJ2-2, with TRBD1 identical over 7 bases. CDR3 length equals 14 residues. J gave up 4 bases and V 4 bases, and 6 bases lay outside the gene matches. CDR1 is DFQATT, CDR2 SNEGSKA, per germline (reference sequence). CDR3 nucleotides: TGCAGTGCTATGGGACAGAAAATCACCGGGGAGCTGTTTTTT. Its translation is CSAMGQKITGELFF.

The chain recombines TRBV14 with TRBJ1-2; a weak D match, TRBD1 (5 bases). Trimming pared 4 bases from V and 1 base from J, leaving 10 bases between. The CDR3 contains 14 residues. Germline-derived CDR1 and CDR2 are SGHDN and FVKESK. CDR3 sequence: CASSPPTDNYGYTF. CDR3 nucleotide sequence: TGTGCCAGCAGCCCCCCGACAGATAACTATGGCTACACCTTC.

The sample holds a few counts of this clonotype. The V call is TRBV20-1, the J call TRBJ1-2; the D is unclear. V was pared by 3 bases and J by 4 bases, with 21 bases between. The CDR3 has 16 amino acids. Germline V gene sequence: CDR1 DFQATT, CDR2 SNEGSKA (reference sequence). CDR3 DNA: TGCAGTGCTAGTCCCCCTTCGGGCAGTGGGAGCTATGGCTACACCTTC. This encodes CSASPPSGSGSYGYTF.

The genes are TRBV6-6 and TRBJ2-5, with D perhaps matching TRBD1 (6 bases). V shed 6 bases and J shed 3 bases, with 8 bases lying between them. The CDR3 has 12 amino acids. Germline CDR1 MNHNY, CDR2 SVGAGI (reference sequence). CDR3 amino acids: CASSQGKETQYF. The CDR3 DNA reads TGTGCCAGCAGCCAGGGGAAAGAGACCCAGTACTTC.

This chain joins TRBV11-1 and TRBJ2-1; the match to TRBD2 covers 9 bases. CDR3 length: 19 residues. The V gene end was trimmed by 4 bases and the J gene end by 0 bases; junction bases not matched to a gene: 13. Germline CDR1 SGHAT, CDR2 FQDESV (reference sequence). CDR3 bases: TGTGCCAGCAGCTCAATAGCGGGAGAGTGGTTCGTCTCCTACAATGAGCAGTTCTTC. Protein: CASSSIAGEWFVSYNEQFF.

This clonotype was seen at least ten times. This rearrangement joins TRBV12-3 or TRBV12-4 to TRBJ1-2, with D uncertain. V lost 5 bases and J 4 bases, leaving 14 bases between the germline ends. This CDR3 is 14 amino acids long. As DNA, the CDR3 is TGTGCCAGCAGTACCGGGTCGGCTATCTATGGCTACACCTTC. Protein: CASSTGSAIYGYTF.

This clonotype was counted many times. The rearrangement joins TRBV9 to TRBJ2-5; D is ambiguous. Germline V gene sequence: CDR1 SGDLS, CDR2 YYNGEE. The germline V and J ends were trimmed by 0 bases and 4 bases, with 4 bases remaining between them. This CDR3 comprises 12 residues. DNA of the CDR3: TGTGCCAGCAGCGTAGCAGGAGAGACCCAGTACTTC. Amino acids: CASSVAGETQYF.

The CDR3: CASSEAWTGRGYTF. The CDR3 DNA sequence: TGTGCCAGCAGTGAAGCTTGGACAGGGAGGGGCTACACCTTC. The rearrangement links TRBV6-1 to TRBJ1-2; 8 bases match TRBD1. Losses at the gene ends were 0 bases for V and 8 bases for J; bases not matched to a gene: 5. The germline gives CDR1 MNHNS, CDR2 SASEGT. This CDR3 contains 14 residues.

In its sample, this clonotype was seen many times. The rearrangement joins TRBV20-1 to TRBJ2-5, with D possibly TRBD2 on 5 matching bases. Germline V CDR1 and CDR2: DFQATT, SNEGSKA (reference sequence). V dropped 5 bases and J dropped 5 bases, with 9 bases sitting between them. This CDR3 has 11 residues. The CDR3 is CSALAAETQYF. CDR3 coding DNA: TGCAGTGCTCTAGCCGCGGAGACCCAGTACTTC.

In its sample, this clonotype was seen many times. J is TRBJ1-1 and V is TRBV12-3 or TRBV12-4; D gene uncertain. The V and J ends lost 2 bases and 2 bases respectively, with 6 bases between them. This CDR3 is built from 13 residues. The CDR3 nucleotides are TGTGCCAGCAGTTTATTCCAAAACACTGAAGCTTTCTTT. Amino acid sequence: CASSLFQNTEAFF.

The genes are TRBV20-1 and TRBJ1-2; maybe TRBD1 (5 bases). Trimming cost V 7 bases and J 3 bases, with 12 bases left between them. Germline loops: CDR1 DFQATT, CDR2 SNEGSKA (reference sequence). This CDR3 region has 12 residues. CDR3 sequence: CSGDSRDYGYTF. CDR3 nucleotide sequence: TGCAGTGGCGATTCCAGGGACTATGGCTACACCTTC.

This clonotype was observed a few times. The chain recombines TRBV5-6 with TRBJ2-6; D perhaps matches TRBD2 (6 bases). The CDR3 has 16 amino acids. Germline CDR1 reads SGHDT; CDR2 reads YYEEEE. V was clipped by 5 bases and J by 0 bases, with 12 bases between them. The DNA for the CDR3 is TGTGCCAGCAGAGGAGGGGCCCTCTCTGGGGCCAACGTCCTGACTTTC. It is translated as CASRGGALSGANVLTF.

Only a few counts were recorded for this clonotype. This rearrangement joins TRBV2 to TRBJ1-2; D is uncertain. Germline V lookup: CDR1 SNHLY, CDR2 FYNNEI. The V end lost 5 bases, the J end lost 8 bases, and 6 bases lay between the germline ends. This CDR3 comprises 10 residues. The chain's CDR3 is CASSSTGYTF. As DNA, the CDR3 is TGTGCCAGCAGTTCGACGGGCTACACCTTC.

This clonotype has more than one count but fewer than ten. The chain carries TRBV10-3 and TRBJ1-1; possible D gene TRBD1, 6 bases. This CDR3 has 13 residues. Deletions cut 6 bases from V and 3 bases from J, with 11 bases between. Germline CDR1 ENHRY, CDR2 SYGVKD. The CDR3 spells CAIRWGADTEAFF. The DNA for the CDR3 is TGTGCCATCAGATGGGGGGCGGACACTGAAGCTTTCTTT.

V usage is TRBV18 and J usage is TRBJ2-4; D unresolved. This CDR3 is 15 amino acids long. Looked up from germline, CDR1 is KGHSH and CDR2 is LQKENI. Trimming shortened V by 3 bases and J by 0 bases, and 9 bases separated the two germline ends. CDR3 nucleotides: TGTGCCAGCTCACCGAACACTGTAGCCAAAAACATTCAGTACTTC. The encoded protein is CASSPNTVAKNIQYF.

This chain joins TRBV4-3 and TRBJ1-1, with D possibly being TRBD1 (6 bases). V lost 4 bases and J 0 bases, leaving 12 bases between the germline ends. CDR3 length: 15 amino acids. Germline V gene sequence: CDR1 LGHNA, CDR2 YSLEER. CDR3 coding DNA: TGCGCCAGCAGCCGGGCGGGGGCGCTGAACACTGAAGCTTTCTTT. Translating gives CASSRAGALNTEAFF.

The chain links TRBV15 to TRBJ2-1; TRBD2 matches 8 bases. This CDR3 contains 17 residues. The J segment lost 4 bases and the V segment lost 5 bases, leaving 13 bases of the junction unmatched. CDR1 and CDR2 (germline): LNHNV, YYDKDF (reference sequence). The chain's CDR3 is CATSGLPPGLVYNEQFF. DNA for the CDR3: TGTGCCACCAGCGGATTACCCCCGGGACTAGTATACAATGAGCAGTTCTTC.

V usage is TRBV3-1 and J usage is TRBJ1-2, with 8 bases identical to TRBD1. The CDR3 runs 14 residues. Germline CDR1 and CDR2: LGHDT and YNNKEL (reference sequence). V dropped 5 bases and J dropped 4; count of bases not matched to a gene: 6. Written as DNA, the CDR3 is TGTGCCAGCAGCTACAGGACAGGGTCCTATGGCTACACCTTC. Translating it yields CASSYRTGSYGYTF. Looking up the rest from reference TRBV3-1 and TRBJ1-2 gives the full variable domain: DTAVSQTPKYLVTQMGNDKSIKCEQNLGHDTMYWYKQDSKKFLKIMFSYNNKELIINETVPNRFSPKSPDKAHLNLHINSLELGDSAVYFCASSYRTGSYGYTFGSGTRLTVV.

This chain uses TRBV4-1 with TRBJ1-5; D is undetermined. V gave up 0 bases and J gave up 9 bases, with 15 bases separating them. Germline CDR1 is MGHRA and CDR2 is YSYEKL. CDR3 size: 15 residues. This CDR3 reads CASSQDAAAPRPQHF. DNA for the CDR3: TGCGCCAGCAGCCAAGATGCGGCAGCCCCAAGGCCCCAGCATTTT.

This chain links TRBV10-3 with TRBJ2-7; D is perhaps TRBD2 (6 bases). CDR1 is ENHRY and CDR2 is SYGVKD in the germline V gene. This CDR3 is built from 14 residues. The V end lost 10 bases, the J end lost 2 bases, and 18 bases lay between the germline ends. The CDR3 reads CATAPGGVPYEQYV. The CDR3 DNA reads as TGTGCCACCGCTCCCGGAGGGGTCCCCTACGAGCAGTACGTC.

The chain uses TRBV5-1 and TRBJ1-5; the D is unclear. Germline V CDR1 and CDR2: SGHRS, YFSETQ. This CDR3 spans 14 amino acids. The V end lost 4 bases, the J end lost 7 bases, and 15 bases lay between the germline ends. DNA for the CDR3: TGCGCCAGCAGCACAAATTACCCTGGGCAGCCCCAGCATTTT. Protein product: CASSTNYPGQPQHF.

This chain uses TRBV12-3 or TRBV12-4 with TRBJ2-7, with 8 positions matching TRBD2. Trimming cost V 3 bases and J 0 bases; bases outside gene matches: 7. This CDR3 contains 16 residues. CDR3 residues: CASSFSGTRSSYEQYF. CDR3 sequence (DNA): TGTGCCAGCAGTTTCTCCGGGACTAGGAGCTCCTACGAGCAGTACTTC.